The 16 T cell receptor beta chains below were found in one sample sequenced in a study of PD-L1 blockade in urothelial cancer. Produced via immunoSEQ multiplex PCR; TCRdb's table is partial and in-frame only. The sample yields fewer than 45,000 clones, about 83% seen once. Here the sequenced sample was PBMCs, taken around atezolizumab (anti-PD-L1) treatment. The receptor set was obtained from a man aged 55 to 70 with urothelial cancer.

The sample holds a few counts of this clone. The J gene is TRBJ1-2, the V gene TRBV5-8; a weak D match, TRBD1 (5 bases). CDR1 and CDR2 (germline): SGHTS, YDEGEE. The CDR3 totals 15 residues. Trimming shortened V by 1 base and J by 0 bases, and 10 bases separated the two germline ends. The CDR3 loop is CASSLTGLANYGYTF. For the CDR3, the DNA is TGTGCCAGCAGCTTGACAGGCCTAGCTAACTATGGCTACACCTTC.

The rearrangement links TRBV9 to TRBJ2-3; D possibly corresponds to TRBD1 (6 bases). Germline V gives CDR1 SGDLS, CDR2 YYNGEE. With 0 bases removed from V and 5 bases from J, the gap between germline ends came to 19 bases. The CDR3 extends over 17 amino acids. CDR3 nucleotide sequence: TGTGCCAGCAGCGTAGCGATGGGGGCTGATCAGGGAGATACGCAGTATTTT. Translation gives CASSVAMGADQGDTQYF.

This rearrangement joins TRBV5-6 to TRBJ2-3; no firm D call. The CDR3 spans 12 residues. Germline V gives CDR1 SGHDT, CDR2 YYEEEE. V lost 4 bases and J lost 1, with 4 bases in between. For the CDR3, the DNA is TGTGCCAGCAGCCCAGGCACAGATACGCAGTATTTT. Translation gives CASSPGTDTQYF.

V and J are TRBV5-1 and TRBJ2-1; the match to TRBD2 covers 10 bases. The junction had 10 bases not matched to a gene; V was cut back by 3 bases and J by 10 bases. The germline CDR1 and CDR2 sequences are SGHRS and YFSETQ. The CDR3 length is 15 residues. In DNA form, the CDR3 reads TGCGCCAGCAGCTCCAAAGCGGGGGGGCCTGAGGAGCAGTTCTTC. As protein: CASSSKAGGPEEQFF.

The gene calls are TRBV7-9 and TRBJ2-2, with 11 positions matching TRBD2. Unmatched junction bases numbered 4, after V lost 5 bases and J lost 2 bases. Per the germline V gene, CDR1 is SEHNR and CDR2 is FQNEAQ (reference sequence). CDR3 size: 16 residues. CDR3 loop: CASSIGLAGNTGELFF. CDR3 DNA sequence: TGTGCCAGCAGCATAGGACTAGCGGGTAACACCGGGGAGCTGTTTTTT.

The chain joins TRBV19 to TRBJ2-1; D remains ambiguous. The V end was cut by 7 bases, the J end by 6 bases, with 16 bases between. Germline assignment: CDR1 LNHDA and CDR2 SQIVND (reference sequence). CDR3 size: 14 residues. CDR3 residues: CASTLGGSFNEQFF. The CDR3 nucleotides read TGTGCCAGTACCCTCGGTGGTTCGTTCAATGAGCAGTTCTTC.

The V call is TRBV5-4, the J call TRBJ2-3; D unresolved. V was pared by 4 bases and J by 0 bases, with 3 bases between. Germline assignment: CDR1 SGHNT and CDR2 YYREEE (reference sequence). The CDR3 spans 12 residues. This chain's CDR3 is CASSTSTDTQYF. DNA of the CDR3: TGTGCCAGCAGCACTAGCACAGATACGCAGTATTTT.

This chain links TRBV7-9 with TRBJ2-1, with 10 nucleotides matching TRBD2. V dropped 6 bases and J dropped 5; count of bases not matched to a gene: 7. The CDR3 spans 15 residues. Germline CDR1 SEHNR, CDR2 FQNEAQ (reference sequence). DNA of the CDR3: TGTGCCAGCAGTTTTAGCGGGGGGCCGAACAATGAGCAGTTCTTC. Its translation: CASSFSGGPNNEQFF.

By frequency in the sample, this clone is medium-sized. The chain has TRBV18 and TRBJ2-2; tentatively, D is TRBD2 (5 bases). This CDR3 comprises 16 residues. Germline lookup yields CDR1 KGHSH and CDR2 LQKENI. Trimming shortened V by 6 bases and J by 0 bases, and 14 bases separated the two germline ends. CDR3 sequence: CASSPGLSANTGELFF. The CDR3 coding sequence is TGTGCCAGCTCGCCTGGACTTAGTGCGAACACCGGGGAGCTGTTTTTT.

The chain recombines TRBV11-2 with TRBJ1-5, with D perhaps TRBD1 (5 bases). Germline CDR1 is SGHAT and CDR2 is FQNNGV. V was cut by 1 base and J by 5 bases, with 18 bases left in between. The CDR3 consists of 17 residues. This chain's CDR3 is CASSLGTGRTPDQPQHF. CDR3 bases: TGTGCCAGCAGCTTAGGCACCGGGAGGACACCCGATCAGCCCCAGCATTTT.

The V and J genes are TRBV18 and TRBJ2-2; the D gene is possibly TRBD2 (6 bases). Germline CDR1 is KGHSH and CDR2 is LQKENI. The germline V and J ends were trimmed by 6 bases and 0 bases, with 20 bases remaining between them. This CDR3 region has 18 residues. The CDR3 nucleotides are TGTGCCAGCTCTAAAGCCTCGGCAGGAGGGGCGAACACCGGGGAGCTGTTTTTT. Translating it yields CASSKASAGGANTGELFF.

The chain recombines TRBV5-4 with TRBJ2-7; D perhaps matches TRBD2 (6 bases). The V gene's germline CDR1 is SGHNT and CDR2 YYREEE (reference sequence). The CDR3 length is 13 residues. V lost 4 bases and J 3 bases, leaving 11 bases between the germline ends. CDR3 nucleotides: TGTGCCAGCAGCCGGGACTCCCACTACGAGCAGTACTTC. This translates into CASSRDSHYEQYF. Based on the CDR3 plus reference TRBV5-4 and TRBJ2-7, the full variable domain is ETGVTQSPTHLIKTRGQQVTLRCSSQSGHNTVSWYQQALGQGPQFIFQYYREEENGRGNFPPRFSGLQFPNYSSELNVNALELDDSALYLCASSRDSHYEQYFGPGTRLTVT.

V is TRBV6-6 and J is TRBJ1-1; D possibly corresponds to TRBD1 (6 bases). CDR1 MNHNY and CDR2 SVGAGI come from the germline V gene (reference sequence). The CDR3 runs to 15 residues. With 7 bases removed from V and 4 bases from J, the gap between germline ends came to 19 bases. DNA of the CDR3: TGTGCCAGCAACGAAGGGGGGGTTCCGGTCACTGAAGCTTTCTTT. It encodes CASNEGGVPVTEAFF.

The rearrangement joins TRBV27 to TRBJ2-7; 7 bases fit TRBD1. This CDR3 spans 14 amino acids. V lost 4 bases, J lost 3 bases, and 6 bases stayed unmatched. The germline gives CDR1 MNHEY, CDR2 SMNVEV (reference sequence). Here the CDR3 reads CASSSGQRSYEQYF. For the CDR3, the DNA is TGTGCCAGCAGTTCGGGACAGAGAAGCTACGAGCAGTACTTC.

The CDR3 protein is CASSLEGERASSYNEQFF. The CDR3 nucleotides read TGTGCCAGCAGCTTAGAGGGAGAACGGGCGAGCTCCTACAATGAGCAGTTCTTC. The chain joins TRBV11-2 to TRBJ2-1; D may be TRBD2 (5 bases). The CDR3 loop spans 18 amino acids. Germline V lookup: CDR1 SGHAT, CDR2 FQNNGV. Trimming removed 0 bases at V and 0 bases at J, with 15 bases between.

The V gene is TRBV19, the J gene TRBJ2-1; TRBD2 matches 9 bases. CDR1 is LNHDA, CDR2 SQIVND, per germline (reference sequence). V shed 11 bases, J shed 9 bases, and the junction held 17 bases outside the gene matches. The CDR3 sequence is 15 residues long. The CDR3 sequence is CASLPSREGGGEQFF. Here the CDR3 DNA reads TGTGCCTCCCTCCCCTCGCGGGAGGGCGGGGGTGAGCAGTTCTTC.